What follows are 30 T cell receptor beta chains derived from one specimen sequenced in a study of blood T cell repertoires in COVID-19. Profiled with immunoSEQ multiplex PCR; TCRdb holds only in-frame clones, not every one. The sample shows some 520,000 clones, approximately 89% of them seen only once. Sequenced material: peripheral blood. These receptors were obtained from a man between 18 and 35 years old with COVID-19, enrolled during active disease.

This rearrangement joins TRBV21-1 to TRBJ1-6; the table assigns TRBD1, which was not confirmed against the DNA. TRBV21-1 is a documented pseudogene. The CDR3 loop spans 16 amino acids. The CDR3 loop reads CASSKIRGRQNSPLHF. In nucleotides, the CDR3 is TGTGCCAGCAGCAAAATTAGGGGGCGCCAAAATTCACCCCTCCACTTT.

The chain links TRBV9 to TRBJ2-4; maybe TRBD2 (6 bases). Per the germline V gene, CDR1 is SGDLS and CDR2 is YYNGEE. V gave up 4 bases and J gave up 6 bases, with 14 bases separating them. The CDR3 is made up of 14 amino acids. The CDR3 DNA sequence: TGTGCCAGCAGCCCTTGGAGGGAGGCAAACATTCAGTACTTC. It translates to CASSPWREANIQYF.

This chain uses TRBV5-1 with TRBJ2-2, with no clear D. The CDR3 length is 11 residues. V was pared by 8 bases and J by 7 bases, with 9 bases between. The germline CDR1 and CDR2 sequences are SGHRS and YFSETQ. The CDR3 sequence: CASSPGGELFF. CDR3 in DNA: TGCGCCAGTAGTCCGGGCGGGGAGCTGTTTTTT.

V is TRBV7-8 and J is TRBJ1-1; 11 bases line up with TRBD1. The CDR3 totals 14 residues. Germline V gene sequence: CDR1 SGHVS, CDR2 FQNEAQ. V was clipped by 5 bases and J by 5 bases; unmatched bases: 4. The CDR3 protein is CASSIRDRGTEAFF. CDR3 nucleotides: TGTGCCAGCAGCATAAGGGACAGGGGGACTGAAGCTTTCTTT.

The chain uses TRBV27 and TRBJ2-3; 8 nucleotides align to TRBD2. The junction had 6 bases not matched to a gene; V was cut back by 8 bases and J by 2 bases. The germline V gene has CDR1 MNHEY and CDR2 SMNVEV (reference sequence). This CDR3 spans 14 amino acids. The chain's CDR3 is CASGVAGNTDTQYF. The CDR3 DNA sequence: TGTGCCAGCGGCGTAGCGGGGAACACAGATACGCAGTATTTT.

The V call is TRBV5-4, the J call TRBJ2-7, with D hard to call. The CDR3 is made up of 15 amino acids. The germline V gene has CDR1 SGHNT and CDR2 YYREEE (reference sequence). V was pared by 0 bases and J by 0 bases, with 10 bases between. The CDR3 DNA reads as TGTGCCAGCAGCTTGGTACCGCGGAACTCCTACGAGCAGTACTTC. It yields the protein CASSLVPRNSYEQYF.

The J gene is TRBJ2-7, the V gene TRBV5-1, with 7 bases aligning to TRBD2. Trimming removed 0 bases from V and 0 bases from J; junction bases left unmatched: 3. The germline V gene encodes CDR1 SGHRS and CDR2 YFSETQ. The CDR3 consists of 15 residues. CDR3 coding DNA: TGCGCCAGCAGCTTGGGTGGCGGGAGCTCCTACGAGCAGTACTTC. Its translation is CASSLGGGSSYEQYF.

This clone was found a few times. The chain couples TRBV21-1 to TRBJ2-5; the D segment call TRBD2 is taken from the table without a DNA check. TRBV21-1 is an annotated pseudogene. The CDR3 consists of 22 residues. CDR3: CASSTPGQAVKAGGRAQETQYF. Written as DNA, the CDR3 is TGTGCCAGCAGCACTCCGGGACAGGCGGTAAAAGCGGGAGGCCGGGCCCAAGAGACCCAGTACTTC.

This chain uses TRBV18 with TRBJ2-3; D perhaps matches TRBD1 (5 bases). Germline CDR1 is KGHSH and CDR2 is LQKENI. Between the trimmed V and J ends, which lost 6 bases and 3 bases, there was a span of 13 bases. This CDR3 spans 14 amino acids. CDR3 region: CASSPRSGTDTQYF. CDR3 in DNA: TGTGCCAGCTCGCCGAGGTCAGGGACAGATACGCAGTATTTT.

V and J are TRBV6-5 and TRBJ2-3, with D maybe TRBD1 (6 bases). The CDR3 consists of 13 residues. Germline CDR1 MNHEY, CDR2 SVGAGI. Trimming took 6 bases from V and 5 from J, leaving 12 bases between them. The chain's CDR3 is CASRRTVKDTQYF. The CDR3 nucleotides read TGTGCCAGCAGACGGACAGTTAAAGATACGCAGTATTTT.

This clone appeared a single time. Other DNA sequences in this sample translate to the same CDR3. The chain combines TRBV5-1 with TRBJ1-1; TRBD1 matches 7 bases. The V segment lost 0 bases and the J segment 4 bases; nucleotides outside the gene matches: 3. This CDR3 is built from 14 residues. From germline, CDR1 is SGHRS and CDR2 YFSETQ. CDR3 sequence reads: CASSLGQGRTEAFF. The DNA of the CDR3 is TGCGCCAGCAGCTTGGGACAGGGCCGCACTGAAGCTTTCTTT.

This clone was recorded a few times. The rearrangement joins TRBV10-2 to TRBJ1-2; a weak D match, TRBD1 (5 bases). The CDR3 is 13 residues long. V lost 2 bases to trimming and J lost 8 bases, with 12 bases between them. In germline, CDR1 is WSHSY, CDR2 SAAADI. The CDR3 sequence is CASSEAIREGYTF. DNA for the CDR3: TGCGCCAGCAGTGAGGCAATCAGGGAAGGCTACACCTTC.

This rearrangement joins TRBV4-1 to TRBJ1-4; D is ambiguous. CDR3 size: 15 residues. V was shortened by 6 bases and J by 3 bases, with 14 bases between the two germline ends. Germline V gene sequence: CDR1 MGHRA, CDR2 YSYEKL. CDR3 DNA: TGCGCCAGCAGTATAGCGGGGTTAGCTAATGAAAAACTGTTTTTT. It is translated as CASSIAGLANEKLFF.

The CDR3 spells CASSSFSGVTTEAFF. The CDR3 nucleotides are TGTGCCAGCAGCTCGTTTTCAGGGGTCACCACTGAAGCTTTCTTT. The chain combines TRBV7-6 with TRBJ1-1, with D possibly TRBD1 on 6 matching bases. The length of the CDR3 is 15 residues. Deletions cut 4 bases from V and 4 bases from J, with 16 bases between. Germline V gives CDR1 SGHVS, CDR2 FNYEAQ.

V and J are TRBV27 and TRBJ2-3; 11 bases map to TRBD1. Germline CDR1 and CDR2: MNHEY and SMNVEV (reference sequence). The CDR3 covers 16 residues. Trimming at V came to 4 bases and at J to 8 bases, leaving 11 bases not matched to a gene. CDR3 sequence reads: CASSSFSPGQGGTQYF. Here the CDR3 DNA reads TGTGCCAGCAGTTCCTTTAGCCCGGGACAGGGGGGTACGCAGTATTTT.

J is TRBJ2-1 and V is TRBV24-1, with 9 bases identical to TRBD1. The CDR3 length is 14 residues. Germline V lookup: CDR1 KGHDR, CDR2 SFDVKD. J was trimmed by 5 bases and V by 4 bases; bases with no gene match: 2. In nucleotides, the CDR3 is TGTGCCACCAGTGAAGGACAGGGGAACAATGAGCAGTTCTTC. This translates into CATSEGQGNNEQFF.

This clone has a single count. This chain links TRBV11-3 with TRBJ2-1, with D possibly being TRBD1 (5 bases). V lost 5 bases to trimming and J lost 0 bases, with 14 bases between them. Germline lookup yields CDR1 SGHNT and CDR2 YENEEA. CDR3 size: 16 residues. The CDR3 region has the DNA TGTGCCAGCAGCACTGGGGCTGTGAGCTCCTACAATGAGCAGTTCTTC. It encodes CASSTGAVSSYNEQFF. Based on the CDR3 plus reference TRBV11-3 and TRBJ2-1, the full variable domain is EAGVVQSPRYKIIEKKQPVAFWCNPISGHNTLYWYLQNLGQGPELLIRYENEEAVDDSQLPKDRFSAERLKGVDSTLKIQPAELGDSAVYLCASSTGAVSSYNEQFFGPGTRLTVL.

This chain connects TRBV10-3 to TRBJ2-5; D unclear. Germline V CDR1 and CDR2: ENHRY, SYGVKD. Trimming removed 4 bases at V and 2 bases at J, with 8 bases between. The CDR3 totals 13 residues. The CDR3 DNA sequence: TGTGCCATCAGTGGCGGCCAGCAAGAGACCCAGTACTTC. It codes for CAISGGQQETQYF.

This rearrangement joins TRBV30 to TRBJ1-5; D not certain. The V and J ends lost 0 bases and 5 bases respectively, with 8 bases between them. The CDR3 loop spans 13 amino acids. Germline V gives CDR1 GTSNPN, CDR2 SVGIG (reference sequence). The CDR3 region has the DNA TGTGCCTGGAGTGTACGGAGGGATCAGCCCCAGCATTTT. The encoded protein is CAWSVRRDQPQHF.

This chain uses TRBV5-1 with TRBJ2-6, with no clear D. Trimming left V 5 bases short and J 1 base short, with 10 bases between. Germline-derived CDR1 and CDR2 are SGHRS and YFSETQ. The CDR3 sequence is 15 residues long. CDR3: CASRRQTSGANVLTF. In DNA form, the CDR3 reads TGCGCCAGCAGACGGCAGACTTCTGGGGCCAACGTCCTGACTTTC.

The chain recombines TRBV6-5 with TRBJ1-4; D is uncertain. In germline, CDR1 is MNHEY, CDR2 SVGAGI. V gave up 2 bases and J gave up 7 bases, with 14 bases separating them. This CDR3 comprises 15 residues. The CDR3 DNA reads TGTGCCAGCAGTTACCAAAGACTCGGTGTTGAAAAACTGTTTTTT. It codes for CASSYQRLGVEKLFF.

In DNA form, the CDR3 reads TGTGCCATCCGGGACAGGAGGAAGACCCAGTACTTC. Translation: CAIRDRRKTQYF. V is TRBV27 and J is TRBJ2-5; 8 nucleotides line up with TRBD1. This CDR3 comprises 12 residues. V gave up 10 bases and J gave up 6 bases; unmatched junction bases: 7. Germline V gene sequence: CDR1 MNHEY, CDR2 SMNVEV (reference sequence).

The chain joins TRBV7-9 to TRBJ1-2, with 8 bases that match TRBD1. The CDR3 extends over 14 amino acids. V trimming: 3 bases; J trimming: 3 bases; junction bases outside the gene matches: 3. The germline V gene has CDR1 SEHNR and CDR2 FQNEAQ (reference sequence). CDR3 DNA: TGTGCCAGCAGCTTGGACAGGGATTACTATGGCTACACCTTC. Amino acids: CASSLDRDYYGYTF.

The V gene is TRBV7-8, the J gene TRBJ2-7, with 9 bases that match TRBD1. This CDR3 has 17 amino acids. The V segment lost 2 bases and the J segment 7 bases; nucleotides outside the gene matches: 15. Germline CDR1 reads SGHVS; CDR2 reads FQNEAQ. The CDR3 region is CASSLLSSTGGGEEQYF. The DNA of the CDR3 is TGTGCCAGCAGCTTACTATCTTCGACAGGGGGGGGAGAGGAGCAGTACTTC.

This rearrangement joins TRBV6-5 to TRBJ1-2, with a possible D match to TRBD1 (5 bases). The CDR3 is 14 amino acids. V lost 6 bases to trimming and J lost 8 bases, with 19 bases between them. In germline, CDR1 is MNHEY, CDR2 SVGAGI. CDR3 residues: CASRPLQQGHGYTF. The CDR3 DNA reads as TGTGCCAGCAGGCCTCTCCAGCAGGGTCACGGCTACACCTTC.

The chain recombines TRBV29-1 with TRBJ2-5, with D maybe TRBD2 (5 bases). The CDR3 covers 13 residues. Deletions cut 4 bases from V and 1 base from J, with 10 bases between. CDR1 is SQVTM and CDR2 is ANQGSEA in the germline V gene. CDR3 DNA: TGCAGCGTTGCTAAGGACTTCCAAGAGACCCAGTACTTC. Its translation: CSVAKDFQETQYF.

CDR3 amino acids: CASSTTGTDYEQYF. DNA for the CDR3: TGTGCCAGCAGCACGACCGGGACAGACTACGAGCAGTACTTC. The chain carries TRBV7-6 and TRBJ2-7, with 7 bases lining up with TRBD1. CDR3 length: 14 amino acids. V was pared by 5 bases and J by 3 bases, with 7 bases of the junction left unmatched. Germline V gene data show CDR1 as SGHVS and CDR2 as FNYEAQ.

This clone has just one count. This chain joins TRBV6-5 and TRBJ1-1; a weak D match, TRBD1 (6 bases). V was clipped by 6 bases and J by 3 bases, with 14 bases between them. The germline CDR1 and CDR2 sequences are MNHEY and SVGAGI. The CDR3 extends over 14 amino acids. The DNA of the CDR3 is TGTGCCAGCAGGATAGAACAGGGTTACACTGAAGCTTTCTTT. It yields the protein CASRIEQGYTEAFF.

The chain recombines TRBV12-3 or TRBV12-4 with TRBJ1-2; tentative D call: TRBD1 (6 bases). The V and J ends lost 6 bases and 6 bases respectively, with 14 bases between them. This CDR3 spans 13 amino acids. In DNA form, the CDR3 reads TGTGCCAGCAGCAAACAGGGAACTGATGGCTACACCTTC. This gives the protein CASSKQGTDGYTF.

V gene TRBV18 combines with J gene TRBJ1-1; TRBD1 matches at 8 bases. J gave up 4 bases and V 0 bases, and 10 bases lay outside the gene matches. Germline CDR1 KGHSH, CDR2 LQKENI. The CDR3 covers 17 residues. The CDR3 DNA sequence: TGTGCCAGCTCACCACCGGTCCAGGGGGCAATAGTCACTGAAGCTTTCTTT. Translation: CASSPPVQGAIVTEAFF.